This TCR beta chain was profiled in a study of CD8+ T cells in alopecia areata. Study summary: The protocol delivered tofacitinib for 6 to 18 months, then withdrew it for 6 months.

RNA extraction was followed by reverse transcription into cDNA, which acted as the sequencing template. The table came from immunoSEQ multiplex PCR; TCRdb's copy has only in-frame clones and leaves some out. The sample shows 180,000 or so clones, nearly 60% of them seen only once. As to treatment: oral pan-JAK inhibitor, 5-10 mg twice daily. This receptor was obtained from a human donor with alopecia areata. Here the sequenced sample was CD4+ T cells sorted from blood, taken at week 24, from a patient treated with tofacitinib.

CDR3 nucleotides: TGTGCCAGCTCACCCCAGGGTACCCCTGGAAACACCATATATTTT. It translates to CASSPQGTPGNTIYF. The chain has TRBV18 and TRBJ1-3, with TRBD1 as a possible D gene (5 bases). The CDR3 is 15 residues long. Deletions cut 3 bases from V and 2 bases from J, with 11 bases between. Germline V gene data show CDR1 as KGHSH and CDR2 as LQKENI. Based on the CDR3 plus reference TRBV18 and TRBJ1-3, the full variable domain is NAGVMQNPRHLVRRRGQEARLRCSPMKGHSHVYWYRQLPEEGLKFMVYLQKENIIDESGMPKERFSAEFPKEGPSILRIQQVVRGDSAAYFCASSPQGTPGNTIYFGEGSWLTVV.